This T cell receptor (beta chain) originates from a study of tissue T cells after allogeneic stem cell transplantation. The data were produced by immunoSEQ multiplex PCR, yet TCRdb's version contains in-frame clones alone and is incomplete. Of several hundred clones listed, nearly 60% are singletons. In the case of this clone: Its antigen is unknown.

V was pared by 3 bases and J by 5 bases, with 1 base of the junction left unmatched. Germline V gene sequence: CDR1 SGHRS, CDR2 YFSETQ. The CDR3 is 14 amino acids. Study results and caveats: Shared clones across patients were few; motif clustering revealed tissue-specific shared signatures. Some tissue clones might be persisting host cells; their alloreactivity or antigen specificity was not determined.

The sequencing here drew on spleen tissue, taken at autopsy. V is TRBV5-1 and J is TRBJ1-5; the match to TRBD1 covers 11 bases. This clonotype was sampled from a female patient between 35 and 69 years old with steroid-refractory graft-versus-host disease after an allogeneic stem cell transplant. Some T cells may be transferred from the graft donor. This CDR3 is CASSWTGGDQPQHF. CDR3 DNA: TGCGCCAGCAGCTGGACAGGGGGCGATCAGCCCCAGCATTTT.